Below are 26 T cell receptor beta chains sequenced from a single sample in a study of T cell changes during pregnancy in multiple sclerosis. Profiling relied on immunoSEQ multiplex PCR, and the TCRdb table lists in-frame clones only, not all of them. Found here are tens of thousands of clones, over 85% of them singletons; the top ten hold around 1.4%. The material was peripheral blood, obtained in the third trimester of pregnancy. The source of these receptors is a female donor in good health, enrolled as a control in a pregnancy study.

CDR3 amino acids: CASSPLQGLSNQPQHF. The CDR3 nucleotides read TGTGCCAGCAGTCCGCTACAGGGTCTTAGCAATCAGCCCCAGCATTTT. The genes are TRBV27 and TRBJ1-5, with D tentatively TRBD1 (6 bases). This CDR3 region has 16 residues. Between the trimmed V and J ends, which lost 5 bases and 0 bases, there was a span of 14 bases. From germline, CDR1 is MNHEY and CDR2 SMNVEV (reference sequence).

This chain links TRBV15 with TRBJ2-2; the match to TRBD1 covers 8 bases. Germline CDR1 LNHNV, CDR2 YYDKDF (reference sequence). V was pared by 2 bases and J by 4 bases, with 6 bases of the junction left unmatched. This CDR3 has 16 amino acids. The CDR3 sequence is CATSRTTGVGTGELFF. The CDR3 bases are TGTGCCACCAGCAGAACGACAGGGGTTGGCACCGGGGAGCTGTTTTTT.

The chain employs TRBV2 and TRBJ1-1; D remains unclear. Trimming left V 6 bases short and J 1 base short, with 12 bases between. This CDR3 comprises 14 residues. In germline, CDR1 is SNHLY, CDR2 FYNNEI. CDR3 nucleotides: TGTGCCAGCAGCGTCCTTGGCCAGAACACTGAAGCTTTCTTT. Amino acid sequence: CASSVLGQNTEAFF.

This chain connects TRBV5-1 to TRBJ1-5; D is possibly TRBD1 (5 bases). Germline CDR1 is SGHRS and CDR2 is YFSETQ. This CDR3 is 14 amino acids long. Deletions cut 2 bases from V and 6 bases from J, with 12 bases between. CDR3 protein: CASSLGLGGQPQHF. CDR3 nucleotides: TGCGCCAGCAGCTTAGGTCTGGGGGGTCAGCCCCAGCATTTT.

The V gene is TRBV5-4, the J gene TRBJ1-4, with 9 bases matching TRBD1. Germline CDR1 and CDR2: SGHNT and YYREEE (reference sequence). Losses at the gene ends were 4 bases for V and 6 bases for J; bases not matched to a gene: 4. The CDR3 is 14 residues long. The CDR3 spells CASSPDRGDEKLFF. CDR3 coding DNA: TGTGCCAGCAGCCCTGACAGGGGGGATGAAAAACTGTTTTTT.

This chain joins TRBV6-1 and TRBJ1-3, with D unclear. V was pared by 10 bases and J by 4 bases, with 14 bases between. This CDR3 region has 13 residues. Per the germline V gene, CDR1 is MNHNS and CDR2 is SASEGT. The CDR3 loop reads CATGNLGGNTIYF. The DNA for the CDR3 is TGTGCCACCGGGAACCTTGGCGGAAACACCATATATTTT.

The genes are TRBV27 and TRBJ2-5, with 9 bases lining up with TRBD2. This CDR3 spans 14 amino acids. Losses at the gene ends were 4 bases for V and 5 bases for J; bases not matched to a gene: 5. Germline-derived CDR1 and CDR2 are MNHEY and SMNVEV (reference sequence). CDR3 region: CASSWAGGPETQYF. CDR3 nucleotide sequence: TGTGCCAGCAGTTGGGCGGGAGGGCCGGAGACCCAGTACTTC.

The rearrangement links TRBV29-1 to TRBJ2-1, with 10 bases that match TRBD1. V was pared by 8 bases and J by 6 bases, with 10 bases of the junction left unmatched. The CDR3 loop spans 14 amino acids. Germline CDR1 is SQVTM and CDR2 is ANQGSEA. The CDR3 is CSSSGQGNPNEQFF. CDR3 DNA: TGCAGCTCCTCGGGACAGGGGAATCCCAATGAGCAGTTCTTC.

The gene calls are TRBV2 and TRBJ2-2, with D possibly TRBD2 on 6 matching bases. This CDR3 comprises 15 residues. V was clipped by 7 bases and J by 2 bases, with 14 bases between them. Germline V lookup: CDR1 SNHLY, CDR2 FYNNEI. CDR3 sequence reads: CASTESGTNTGELFF. CDR3 sequence (DNA): TGTGCCAGCACCGAGTCAGGGACTAACACCGGGGAGCTGTTTTTT.

The chain carries TRBV7-2 and TRBJ2-7; 10 nucleotides agree with TRBD2. CDR1 is SGHTA and CDR2 is FQGNSA in the germline V gene. The CDR3 length is 16 residues. Trimming took 6 bases from V and 1 from J; bases not matched to a gene: 9. The CDR3 coding sequence is TGTGCCAGCAGGTTTTACGTTAGCGGGGGGTCCTACGAGCAGTACTTC. As protein: CASRFYVSGGSYEQYF.

Comment on this clone: Other DNA sequences within the sample encode an identical CDR3. The chain uses TRBV27 and TRBJ2-7; D remains ambiguous. The CDR3 length is 12 residues. V shed 4 bases and J shed 1 base, with 5 bases lying between them. Germline-derived CDR1 and CDR2 are MNHEY and SMNVEV (reference sequence). CDR3 sequence: CASSSSSYEQYF. CDR3 in DNA: TGTGCCAGCAGTTCGTCTTCCTACGAGCAGTACTTC.

The CDR3: CASSLDLGGRAYEQYF. The CDR3 DNA reads as TGTGCCAGCAGCTTAGACCTTGGCGGGAGGGCCTACGAGCAGTACTTC. The V and J genes are TRBV7-9 and TRBJ2-7, with 9 bases aligning to TRBD2. The CDR3 loop spans 16 amino acids. Trimming removed 1 base from V and 2 bases from J; junction bases left unmatched: 6. The germline V gene has CDR1 SEHNR and CDR2 FQNEAQ (reference sequence).

The chain links TRBV9 to TRBJ2-1, with TRBD2 matching 7 bases. Germline CDR1 reads SGDLS; CDR2 reads YYNGEE. The CDR3 has 12 amino acids. The J segment lost 13 bases and the V segment lost 0 bases, leaving 4 bases of the junction unmatched. The CDR3 sequence: CASSVAAGDQFF. CDR3 DNA sequence: TGTGCCAGCAGCGTAGCGGCGGGAGATCAGTTCTTC.

This chain uses TRBV29-1 with TRBJ2-1; 8 nucleotides line up with TRBD1. The CDR3 consists of 15 residues. Looked up from germline, CDR1 is SQVTM and CDR2 is ANQGSEA. Trimming took 4 bases from V and 6 from J; bases not matched to a gene: 11. DNA for the CDR3: TGCAGCGTTGTGAGTGGACAGGGCCCCCTCAATGAGCAGTTCTTC. Protein: CSVVSGQGPLNEQFF.

The gene calls are TRBV27 and TRBJ2-5, with a tentative D call TRBD1 (5 bases). This CDR3 spans 14 amino acids. With 3 bases removed from V and 4 bases from J, the gap between germline ends came to 12 bases. CDR1 MNHEY and CDR2 SMNVEV come from the germline V gene (reference sequence). CDR3 coding DNA: TGTGCCAGCAGTTTTTCGCAGGGAATAGAGACCCAGTACTTC. It translates to CASSFSQGIETQYF.

The genes are TRBV18 and TRBJ2-1; 13 bases fit TRBD2. Per the germline V gene, CDR1 is KGHSH and CDR2 is LQKENI. This CDR3 spans 18 amino acids. V shed 0 bases and J 6 bases; nucleotides not matched to a gene: 8. The CDR3 here is CASSPPITSGRAFNEQFF. The CDR3, as DNA: TGTGCCAGCTCACCACCAATAACTAGCGGGAGGGCATTCAATGAGCAGTTCTTC.

The chain's CDR3 is CASSFTGASYNEQFF. CDR3 in DNA: TGCGCCAGCAGCTTCACAGGGGCGTCCTACAATGAGCAGTTCTTC. The J gene is TRBJ2-1, the V gene TRBV5-1, with 7 positions matching TRBD1. Looked up from germline, CDR1 is SGHRS and CDR2 is YFSETQ. The junction had 3 bases not matched to a gene; V was cut back by 2 bases and J by 1 base. This CDR3 spans 15 amino acids. Full variable domain (missing parts from reference TRBV5-1 and TRBJ2-1): KAGVTQTPRYLIKTRGQQVTLSCSPISGHRSVSWYQQTPGQGLQFLFEYFSETQRNKGNFPGRFSGRQFSNSRSEMNVSTLELGDSALYLCASSFTGASYNEQFFGPGTRLTVL.

The CDR3 DNA sequence: TGTGCCAGCAGCCCCAGGGTGGGGGAGCAGTACTTC. Encoded protein: CASSPRVGEQYF. The chain is built from TRBV28 and TRBJ2-7; possible D gene TRBD1, 5 bases. Germline V gene sequence: CDR1 MDHEN, CDR2 SYDVKM. The CDR3 has 12 amino acids. V lost 6 bases and J lost 7, with 13 bases in between.

The chain uses TRBV7-8 and TRBJ2-2; D is possibly TRBD1 (5 bases). The CDR3 extends over 15 amino acids. Germline CDR1 and CDR2: SGHVS and FQNEAQ. Between the trimmed V and J ends, which lost 3 bases and 2 bases, there was a span of 10 bases. CDR3 protein: CASSFQGKNTGELFF. The CDR3 coding sequence is TGTGCCAGCAGCTTCCAGGGAAAAAACACCGGGGAGCTGTTTTTT. The full variable domain, its missing parts supplied by reference TRBV7-8 and TRBJ2-2, is GAGVSQSPRYKVAKRGQDVALRCDPISGHVSLFWYQQALGQGPEFLTYFQNEAQLDKSGLPSDRFFAERPEGSVSTLKIQRTQQEDSAVYLCASSFQGKNTGELFFGEGSRLTVL.

The J gene is TRBJ1-1, the V gene TRBV4-1; D perhaps matches TRBD1 (6 bases). The CDR3 has 15 amino acids. The germline V gene has CDR1 MGHRA and CDR2 YSYEKL. The germline V and J ends were trimmed by 3 bases and 0 bases, with 11 bases remaining between them. The CDR3 spells CASSQRTGLNTEAFF. The CDR3 nucleotides are TGCGCCAGCAGCCAGAGAACAGGGTTGAACACTGAAGCTTTCTTT.

The chain carries TRBV19 and TRBJ1-5; weak D call: TRBD1 (6 bases). This CDR3 contains 17 residues. The germline V gene encodes CDR1 LNHDA and CDR2 SQIVND (reference sequence). V was trimmed by 7 bases and J by 0 bases, leaving 19 bases between them. The CDR3 DNA follows: TGTGCCAGTATGGTGGCAGGGGCTTTTTATAGCAATCAGCCCCAGCATTTT. It yields the protein CASMVAGAFYSNQPQHF. The variable domain in full, completed from reference TRBV19 and TRBJ1-5, reads DGGITQSPKYLFRKEGQNVTLSCEQNLNHDAMYWYRQDPGQGLRLIYYSQIVNDFQKGDIAEGYSVSREKKESFPLTVTSAQKNPTAFYLCASMVAGAFYSNQPQHFGDGTRLSIL.

The chain is built from TRBV2 and TRBJ2-1, with D tentatively TRBD2 (5 bases). Deletions cut 2 bases from V and 7 bases from J, with 9 bases between. This CDR3 region has 13 residues. Germline V gene sequence: CDR1 SNHLY, CDR2 FYNNEI. In DNA, the CDR3 is TGTGCCAGCAGTGAAAATGGCGGGAATGAGCAGTTCTTC. Translation: CASSENGGNEQFF.

The rearrangement uses TRBV7-2 and TRBJ2-7; TRBD1 agrees at 9 bases. The CDR3 is 15 residues long. V shed 5 bases and J 0 bases; nucleotides not matched to a gene: 5. The germline V gene encodes CDR1 SGHTA and CDR2 FQGNSA. CDR3 protein: CASSPDRGSSYEQYF. For the CDR3, the DNA is TGTGCCAGCAGCCCAGACAGGGGGAGCTCCTACGAGCAGTACTTC.

The chain employs TRBV2 and TRBJ1-5; a weak D match, TRBD1 (5 bases). V lost 3 bases, J lost 7 bases, and 13 bases lay in between. The germline V gene encodes CDR1 SNHLY and CDR2 FYNNEI. CDR3 length: 14 amino acids. CDR3 nucleotide sequence: TGTGCCAGCAGTGACAGGGTAGGCGGACAGCCCCAGCATTTT. Translated, it gives CASSDRVGGQPQHF.

The chain employs TRBV6-5 and TRBJ2-1; 7 bases align to TRBD2. CDR3 size: 15 residues. V gave up 10 bases and J gave up 7 bases; unmatched junction bases: 16. Germline V CDR1 and CDR2: MNHEY, SVGAGI. The CDR3 spells CATHLVGGPRNEQFF. The CDR3 coding sequence is TGTGCCACCCACCTAGTGGGAGGGCCGCGTAATGAGCAGTTCTTC.

The genes are TRBV11-1 and TRBJ2-7, with 7 bases identical to TRBD1. Germline V gene data show CDR1 as SGHAT and CDR2 as FQDESV (reference sequence). V dropped 8 bases and J dropped 5; count of bases not matched to a gene: 18. The CDR3 spans 16 residues. Written as DNA, the CDR3 is TGTGCCAGCCAAATGGACAGGAGATTTCCTATCCACGAGCAGTACTTC. It codes for CASQMDRRFPIHEQYF. The entire variable domain, with the rest obtained from reference TRBV11-1 and TRBJ2-7, is as follows: EAEVAQSPRYKITEKSQAVAFWCDPISGHATLYWYRQILGQGPELLVQFQDESVVDDSQLPKDRFSAERLKGVDSTLKIQPAELGDSAMYLCASQMDRRFPIHEQYFGPGTRLTVT.